This T cell receptor (beta chain) was documented in a study of T-cell reconstitution after alpha-beta-depleted transplantation in children. Study-wide results and limits: By one year post-transplant, T-cell counts and diversity largely arose from T cells that were newly produced. Approximately two months post-transplant, alpha-beta T cells reportedly originated from several hundred expanded graft clones.

This clonotype appeared many times. Its antigen is as yet unknown. Germline V lookup: CDR1 MNHNS, CDR2 SASEGT. This CDR3 spans 15 amino acids. Germline trimming cut 7 bases from V and 15 bases from J; bases unmatched to any gene: 19. Unique molecular identifiers featured in how the TCRbeta library was prepared. TCRdb processed the PCR reads anew with MiXCR; each CDR3 protein has one entry. The table has 400,000 to 550,000 distinct CDR3 sequences, 10% seen once; the top ten hold around 2%. Sequencing used PBMCs, obtained before TCRalphabeta/CD19-depleted stem cell transplant. This receptor was taken from a child aged 2-15 years with inherited bone marrow failure, due to receive a stem cell transplant. The rearrangement uses TRBV6-1 and TRBJ2-2; TRBD1 agrees at 8 bases. The CDR3 spells CASTPQWGQARRVFF. CDR3 bases: TGTGCCAGCACCCCCCAATGGGGACAGGCGCGTAGGGTGTTTTTT.